This T cell receptor beta chain emerged from a study of blood T cell repertoires in COVID-19. Overall study: Sources were T cells, B-cell-depleted T cells, or PBMCs; the material itself was cDNA or gDNA.

Data came from immunoSEQ multiplex PCR; TCRdb stores just in-frame clones and leaves some out. In the table there are about 140,000 clones, about four fifths of which are singletons. The clonotype originates from a man aged 65 to 79 who had recovered from COVID-19. The sample taken for sequencing was peripheral blood.

DNA for the CDR3: TGTGCCAGCAGTTTATTTTCTGGTGCAGGGGCGTATTCCAATTCACCCCTCCACTTT. Protein sequence: CASSLFSGAGAYSNSPLHF. The V gene is TRBV28, the J gene TRBJ1-6; D may be TRBD1 (6 bases). Germline values: CDR1 MDHEN, CDR2 SYDVKM. The CDR3 sequence is 19 residues long. V gave up 1 base and J gave up 7 bases, with 23 bases separating them.